The text below deals with one T cell receptor beta chain. Its cognate antigen is unknown. The sample is drawn from a study of OX40 agonist ivuxolimab in advanced cancers. At the level of the study: It was ivuxolimab, an agonistic anti-OX40 (CD134) antibody, that patients were treated with. Partial responses were seen in three patients, one with hepatocellular carcinoma and two with cutaneous melanoma. General observations from the study: Clonal expansion was seen in CD4+ and CD8+ blood T cells by week 6 at 0.1 to 3.0 mg/kg.

Repertoires were generated with immunoSEQ multiplex PCR, while TCRdb's copy carries only in-frame clones and drops some. Of fewer than 30,000 clones listed, 65% to 90% are singletons. The CDR3 has 14 amino acids. The germline V gene has CDR1 SGHTA and CDR2 FQGTGA. Trimming removed 5 bases from V and 0 bases from J, with 8 bases in between. The J gene is TRBJ2-1, the V gene TRBV7-3; D is ambiguous. The material was CD4+ or CD8+ T cells sorted from blood, obtained in a trial of the OX40 agonist ivuxolimab. The sequence came from an adult with an advanced solid tumor such as melanoma, head and neck, liver or kidney cancer. CDR3 DNA: TGTGCCAGCAGCCCCTATAGCTCCTACAATGAGCAGTTCTTC. Translated: CASSPYSSYNEQFF. The whole variable domain, filled in from reference TRBV7-3 and TRBJ2-1, reads GAGVSQTPSNKVTEKGKYVELRCDPISGHTALYWYRQSLGQGPEFLIYFQGTGAADDSGLPNDRFFAVRPEGSVSTLKIQRTERGDSAVYLCASSPYSSYNEQFFGPGTRLTVL.